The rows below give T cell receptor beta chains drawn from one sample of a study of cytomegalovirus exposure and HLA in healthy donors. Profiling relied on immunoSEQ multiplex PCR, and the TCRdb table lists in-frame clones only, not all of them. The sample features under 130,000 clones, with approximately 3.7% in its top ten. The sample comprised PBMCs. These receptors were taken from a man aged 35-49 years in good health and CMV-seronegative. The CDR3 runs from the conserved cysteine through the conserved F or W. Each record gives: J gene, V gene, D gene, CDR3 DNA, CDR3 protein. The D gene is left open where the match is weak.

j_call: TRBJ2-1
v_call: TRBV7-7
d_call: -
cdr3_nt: TGTGCCAGCAGCCGGGGACTGCACAGTGAGCAGTTCTTC
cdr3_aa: CASSRGLHSEQFF

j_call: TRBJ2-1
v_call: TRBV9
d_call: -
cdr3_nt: TGTGCCAGCAGCGCCCGTGTAGACAATGAGCAGTTCTTC
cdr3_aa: CASSARVDNEQFF

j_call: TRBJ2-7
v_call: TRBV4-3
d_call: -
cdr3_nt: TGCGCCAGCAGCCAAGATCAAAACAGCTACGAGCAGTACTTC
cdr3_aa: CASSQDQNSYEQYF

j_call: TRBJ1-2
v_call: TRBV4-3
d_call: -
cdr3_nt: TGCGCCAGCAGCCAAGATCATGGGGGCACCATAAACTATGGCTACACCTTC
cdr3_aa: CASSQDHGGTINYGYTF

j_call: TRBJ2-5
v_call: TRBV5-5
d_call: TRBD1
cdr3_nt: TGTGCCAGCAGCTTGGGGACAGGGATAGAGACCCAGTACTTC
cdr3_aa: CASSLGTGIETQYF

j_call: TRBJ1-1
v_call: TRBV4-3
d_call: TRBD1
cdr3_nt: TGCGCCAGCAGCCAGGAGACAGGGTCGAACACTGAAGCTTTCTTT
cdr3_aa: CASSQETGSNTEAFF

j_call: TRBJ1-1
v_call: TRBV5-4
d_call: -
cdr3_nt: TGTGCCAGCAGCCTGGGGGGAGACCCTGAAGCTTTCTTT
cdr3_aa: CASSLGGDPEAFF

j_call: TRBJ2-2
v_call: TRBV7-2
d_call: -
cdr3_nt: TGTGCCAGCAGCTCAGCGAGAGGGGGCACCGGGGAGCTGTTTTTT
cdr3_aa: CASSSARGGTGELFF

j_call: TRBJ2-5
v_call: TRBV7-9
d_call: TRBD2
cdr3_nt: TGTGCCAGCAGCACTCTAGCGGGGCGGGAGACCCAGTACTTC
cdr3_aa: CASSTLAGRETQYF

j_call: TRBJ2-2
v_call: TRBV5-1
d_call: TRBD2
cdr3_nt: TGCGCCAGCGCCGGACTAGCGGGCCTCACCGGGGAGCTGTTTTTT
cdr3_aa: CASAGLAGLTGELFF

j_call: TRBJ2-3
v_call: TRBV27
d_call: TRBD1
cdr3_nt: TGTGCCAGCAGTGGGGACAGTTACACAGATACGCAGTATTTT
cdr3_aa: CASSGDSYTDTQYF

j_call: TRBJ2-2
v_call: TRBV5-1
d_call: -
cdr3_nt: TGCGCCAGCAGCCCACTCGCGGCGGGGACCGGGGAGCTGTTTTTT
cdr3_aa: CASSPLAAGTGELFF

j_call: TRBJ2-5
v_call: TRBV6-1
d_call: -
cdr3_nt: TGTGCCAGCAGACCGGGACAACAAGAGACCCAGTACTTC
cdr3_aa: CASRPGQQETQYF

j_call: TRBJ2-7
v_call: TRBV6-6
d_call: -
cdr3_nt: TGTGCCAGCAGCCGACAGGCCTACGAGCAGTACTTC
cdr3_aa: CASSRQAYEQYF

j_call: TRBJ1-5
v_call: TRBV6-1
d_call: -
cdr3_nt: TGTGCCACTATATGGCGGGGGGGAAGCAATCAGCCCCAGCATTTT
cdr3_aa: CATIWRGGSNQPQHF

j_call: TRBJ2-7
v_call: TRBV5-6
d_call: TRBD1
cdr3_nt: TGTGCCAGCAGCTGGGGGACAGGGATCTACGAGCAGTACTTC
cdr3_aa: CASSWGTGIYEQYF

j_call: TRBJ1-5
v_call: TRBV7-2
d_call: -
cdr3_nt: TGTGCCAGCAGCTCGACCCCGGGGAGGGTGAATCAGCCCCAGCATTTT
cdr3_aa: CASSSTPGRVNQPQHF

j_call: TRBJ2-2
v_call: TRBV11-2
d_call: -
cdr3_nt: TGTGCCAGCAGCCCTCTTTCTAGCGTTGGAACCGGGGAGCTGTTTTTT
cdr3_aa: CASSPLSSVGTGELFF

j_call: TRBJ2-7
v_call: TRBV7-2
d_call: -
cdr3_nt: TGTGCCAGCAGCTTAGTTACAGCATCCTACGAGCAGTACTTC
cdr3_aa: CASSLVTASYEQYF

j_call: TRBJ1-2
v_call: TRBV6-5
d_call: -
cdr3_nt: TGTGCCAGCAGTTACGAGGGAGTGGGTGGCTACACCTTC
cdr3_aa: CASSYEGVGGYTF

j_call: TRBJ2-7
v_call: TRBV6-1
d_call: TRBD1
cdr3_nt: TGTGCCAGCAGTACGACAGGGGGCGGCTACGAGCAGTACTTC
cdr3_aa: CASSTTGGGYEQYF

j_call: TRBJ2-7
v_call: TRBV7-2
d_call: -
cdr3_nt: TGTGCCAGTCAGGGGCCGATCCCCGAGCAGTACTTC
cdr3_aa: CASQGPIPEQYF

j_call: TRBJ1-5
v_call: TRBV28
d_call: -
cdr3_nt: TGTGCCAGCAGCCCAGGGGATAGCAATCAGCCCCAGCATTTT
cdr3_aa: CASSPGDSNQPQHF

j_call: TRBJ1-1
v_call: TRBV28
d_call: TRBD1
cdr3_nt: TGTGCCAGCAGTCGGGACAGGGTGGTCACTGAAGCTTTCTTT
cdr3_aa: CASSRDRVVTEAFF

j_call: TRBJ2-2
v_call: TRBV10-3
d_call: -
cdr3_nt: TGTGCCATCAGTGAGTCGGCCCGAGGGGAGCTGTTTTTT
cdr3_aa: CAISESARGELFF

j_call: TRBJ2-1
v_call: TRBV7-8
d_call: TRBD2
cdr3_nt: TGTGCCAGCAGCTTACAGACTAGCGGGGGCCTCGGGGATGAGCAGTTCTTC
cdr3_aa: CASSLQTSGGLGDEQFF

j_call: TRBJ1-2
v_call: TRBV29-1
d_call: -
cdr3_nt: TGCAGCGTTGAAATAGACAATGATGGCTACACCTTC
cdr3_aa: CSVEIDNDGYTF

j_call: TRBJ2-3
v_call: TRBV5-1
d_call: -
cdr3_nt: TGCGCCAGCAGCCCCGAACAGAGCACAGATACGCAGTATTTT
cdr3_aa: CASSPEQSTDTQYF

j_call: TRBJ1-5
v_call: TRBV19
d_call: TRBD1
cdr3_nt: TGTGCCAGTAGTCTCCAGGACAGGATCAAACAGCCCCAGCATTTT
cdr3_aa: CASSLQDRIKQPQHF

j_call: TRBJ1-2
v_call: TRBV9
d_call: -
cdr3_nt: TGTGCCAGCAGCGTTGGGGGCTTCCTTGTCTTC
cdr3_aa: CASSVGGFLVF

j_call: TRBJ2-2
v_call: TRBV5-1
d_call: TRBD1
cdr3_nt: TGCGCCAGCAGCTTGCCAGGGGGCTACACCGGGGAGCTGTTTTTT
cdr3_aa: CASSLPGGYTGELFF

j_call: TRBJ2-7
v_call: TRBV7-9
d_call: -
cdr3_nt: TGTGCCAGCAGCAGCAGGGTATCCTACGAGCAGTACTTC
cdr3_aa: CASSSRVSYEQYF

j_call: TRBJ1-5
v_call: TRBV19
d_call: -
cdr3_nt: TGTGCCAGTAGTATGGGGCAGAACCCGAATCAGCCCCAGCATTTT
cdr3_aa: CASSMGQNPNQPQHF

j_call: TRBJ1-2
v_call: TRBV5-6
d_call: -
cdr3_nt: TGTGCCAGCAGCGGAAACAGGGTTTTCGAAGGCTACACCTTC
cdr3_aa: CASSGNRVFEGYTF

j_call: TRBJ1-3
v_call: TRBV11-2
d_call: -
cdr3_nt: TGTGCCAGCAGCCAACAGGGTCCCTCTGGAAACACCATATATTTT
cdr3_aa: CASSQQGPSGNTIYF

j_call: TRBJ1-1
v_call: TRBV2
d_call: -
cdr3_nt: TGTGCCCCCCGTAAAGACAGGAACACTGAAGCTTTCTTT
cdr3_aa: CAPRKDRNTEAFF

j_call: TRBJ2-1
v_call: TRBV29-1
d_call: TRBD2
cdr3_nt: TGCAGCGTTGAAGATCTTCGAGCGGGGGGCCTTCCGGAGCAGTTCTTC
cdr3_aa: CSVEDLRAGGLPEQFF

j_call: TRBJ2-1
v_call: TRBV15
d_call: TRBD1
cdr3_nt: TGTGCCACCAGCATCCGGACAGGCCCTCGGTTCTTC
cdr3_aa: CATSIRTGPRFF

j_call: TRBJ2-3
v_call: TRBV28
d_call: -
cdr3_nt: TGTGCCAGCAGTAAACCAGGGCCAGATACGCAGTATTTT
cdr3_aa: CASSKPGPDTQYF

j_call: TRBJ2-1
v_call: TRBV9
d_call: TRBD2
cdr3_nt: TGTGCCAGCAGCGCCAGCGGGGGGGCCCCGAATGAGCAGTTCTTC
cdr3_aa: CASSASGGAPNEQFF

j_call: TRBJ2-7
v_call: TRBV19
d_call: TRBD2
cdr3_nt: TGTGCCAGTAGTATGAGCGGGAGCTCCTACGAGCAGTACTTC
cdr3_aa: CASSMSGSSYEQYF

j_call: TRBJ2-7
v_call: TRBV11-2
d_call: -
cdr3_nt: TGTGCCAGCAGCTTAGGAGGGGGTCTCTCCTACGAGCAGTACTTC
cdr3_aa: CASSLGGGLSYEQYF

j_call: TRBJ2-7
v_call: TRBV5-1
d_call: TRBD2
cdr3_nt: TGCGCCAGCAGCTTGAGTTGGGCGGGAGGGTCCTACGAGCAGTACTTC
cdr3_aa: CASSLSWAGGSYEQYF

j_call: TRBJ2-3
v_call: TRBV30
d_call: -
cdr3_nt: TGTGCCTGCCATTCCAGGGATACGCAGTATTTT
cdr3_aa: CACHSRDTQYF

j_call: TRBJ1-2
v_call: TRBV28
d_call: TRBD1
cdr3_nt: TGTGCCAGCAGGCCTATAGACAGGGGTTTCTATGGCTACACCTTC
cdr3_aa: CASRPIDRGFYGYTF

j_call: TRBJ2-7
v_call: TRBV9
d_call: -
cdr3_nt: TGTGCCAGCAGCGTAGCGGGAGTCGGGGCTTACGAGCAGTACTTC
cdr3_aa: CASSVAGVGAYEQYF

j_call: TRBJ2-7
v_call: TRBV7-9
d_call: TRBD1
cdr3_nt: TGTGCCAGCAGCGAACCGGGACAGGGGGTCTACGAGCAGTACTTC
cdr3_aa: CASSEPGQGVYEQYF

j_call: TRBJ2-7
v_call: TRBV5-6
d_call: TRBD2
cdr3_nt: TGTGCCAGCAGCTTAAGCGGGGCCTACGAGCAGTACTTC
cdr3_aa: CASSLSGAYEQYF

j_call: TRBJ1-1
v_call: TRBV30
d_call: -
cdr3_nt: TGTGCCTGGAGTTTCGCCCAGGGGCGGGCCACTGAAGCTTTCTTT
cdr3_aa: CAWSFAQGRATEAFF

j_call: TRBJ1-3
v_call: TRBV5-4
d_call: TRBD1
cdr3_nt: TGTGCCAGCAGCTGGGGACAGTTTACTGGAAACACCATATATTTT
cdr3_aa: CASSWGQFTGNTIYF

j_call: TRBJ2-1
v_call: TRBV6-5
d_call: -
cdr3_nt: TGTGCCAGCAGACTAACCAATGAGCAGTTCTTC
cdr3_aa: CASRLTNEQFF

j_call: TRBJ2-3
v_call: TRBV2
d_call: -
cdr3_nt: TGTGCCAGCAGGGGGGCGTACACAGATACGCAGTATTTT
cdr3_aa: CASRGAYTDTQYF

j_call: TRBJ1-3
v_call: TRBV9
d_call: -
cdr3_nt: TGTGCCAGCAGCGCCTCCCCCGGGGGGGGCGAGGCTGGAAACACCATATATTTT
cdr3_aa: CASSASPGGGEAGNTIYF